Presented here are 13 T cell receptor beta chains from one specimen sequenced in a study of blood T cells in healthy people across ages. Combining a sample-barcoded 5' primer with a J-beta primer mix, a second PCR ran for roughly 7 to 12 cycles. A single record per CDR3 protein comes from TCRdb applying MiXCR to the 5' RACE reads. The profile shows roughly 1,700,000 distinct CDR3 sequences, about 30% of them singletons. The sample was blood. The receptors come from a woman aged 25-40 years in good health.

Note on this clonotype: This clone may be a read error of a much larger clone one base away. This chain connects TRBV7-2 to TRBJ2-1; D gene uncertain. Germline CDR1 and CDR2: SGHTA and FQGNSA. V lost 5 bases and J 5 bases, leaving 16 bases between the germline ends. The CDR3 length is 15 residues. The CDR3 bases are TGTGCCAGCAGCCAATCCTACTATAGCAACAATGAGCAGTTCTTC. Translation gives CASSQSYYSNNEQFF.

On this clonotype itself: Germline is not matched at one junction end, which may reflect a read error. The rearrangement links TRBV28 to TRBJ1-4; the D is unclear. This CDR3 has 15 residues. Germline CDR1 reads MDHEN; CDR2 reads SYDVKM. In nucleotides, the CDR3 is TGTGCCAGCAGTTCGCGAGGGTGGTATTTGGAAAAACGGTTTTTT. Amino acid sequence: CASSSRGWYLEKRFF.

This clonotype was observed at least ten times. This chain uses TRBV7-2 with TRBJ2-4, with D perhaps TRBD2 (6 bases). The CDR3 is 17 residues long. Trimming took 1 base from V and 0 from J, leaving 13 bases between them. From germline, CDR1 is SGHTA and CDR2 FQGNSA. The DNA of the CDR3 is TGTGCCAGCAGCTTAGGGTCGGAGGGACTAGCCAAAAACATTCAGTACTTC. Its translation: CASSLGSEGLAKNIQYF.

This clonotype appeared a few times. For the CDR3, the DNA is TGTGCCAGCAGTCCCCCATCGCGCCGGGACAGGGCGATCCAGCAGTACTTC. Translated: CASSPPSRRDRAIQQYF. The rearrangement links TRBV28 to TRBJ2-5, with 9 bases fitting TRBD1. Trimming removed 5 bases from V and 11 bases from J; junction bases left unmatched: 21. CDR3 size: 17 residues. Germline CDR1 and CDR2: MDHEN and SYDVKM.

This chain uses TRBV2 with TRBJ2-1, with D perhaps TRBD2 (7 bases). Trimming stripped 4 bases from V and 10 bases from J, with 11 bases between. CDR3 length: 12 residues. Germline CDR1 and CDR2: SNHLY and FYNNEI. The DNA of the CDR3 is TGTGCCAGCAGTGGCGGGGGCGAGGAGCAGTTCTTC. This sequence encodes CASSGGGEEQFF.

This rearrangement joins TRBV6-6 to TRBJ1-2; D unresolved. Germline-derived CDR1 and CDR2 are MNHNY and SVGAGI (reference sequence). Trimming cost V 6 bases and J 4 bases, with 15 bases left between them. CDR3 length: 14 residues. CDR3 DNA: TGTGCCAGCAGACCCCAACGGGAGACCTATGGCTACACCTTC. It is translated as CASRPQRETYGYTF.

The chain recombines TRBV27 with TRBJ2-1; D is undetermined. This CDR3 is built from 13 residues. V lost 4 bases and J lost 10, with 14 bases in between. The germline V gene encodes CDR1 MNHEY and CDR2 SMNVEV (reference sequence). The DNA for the CDR3 is TGTGCCAGCAGTTCCGGGTCGGGCTACGAGCAGTTCTTC. As protein: CASSSGSGYEQFF.

This clonotype came up many times. V usage is TRBV29-1 and J usage is TRBJ2-7, with D perhaps TRBD1 or TRBD2 (5 bases each). CDR3 length: 15 amino acids. Deletions cut 4 bases from V and 0 bases from J, with 16 bases between. Germline lookup yields CDR1 SQVTM and CDR2 ANQGSEA. CDR3 in DNA: TGCAGCGTTGGAGGGGAGCGCCCCACCTCCTACGAGCAGTACTTC. It encodes CSVGGERPTSYEQYF.

The chain employs TRBV29-1 and TRBJ1-1; weak D call: TRBD1 (6 bases). There are 15 residues in the CDR3. V gave up 4 bases and J gave up 2 bases, with 17 bases separating them. CDR1 and CDR2 from the germline V gene are SQVTM and ANQGSEA. CDR3 nucleotide sequence: TGCAGCGTTGCTGGACAGTATCTGGGAAACACTGAAGCTTTCTTT. It specifies CSVAGQYLGNTEAFF.

Comment on this clonotype: A much larger clonotype is one base distant, so this may be a read error. The CDR3 loop is CTSGTLVYEQYF. The CDR3 bases are TGTACCAGCGGGACATTAGTCTACGAGCAGTACTTC. The chain joins TRBV28 to TRBJ2-4, with D possibly TRBD2 on 7 matching bases. Gene TRBJ2-7 matches the end of the DNA better, so the J call may be wrong. Germline lookup yields CDR1 MDHEN and CDR2 SYDVKM. The CDR3 has 12 amino acids.

This clonotype showed up many times. The chain recombines TRBV7-3 with TRBJ2-1, with D tentatively TRBD1 (6 bases). Per the germline V gene, CDR1 is SGHTA and CDR2 is FQGTGA. The CDR3 loop spans 12 amino acids. The ends were cut back, 2 bases at V and 12 bases at J, with 11 bases in the middle. The CDR3 protein is CASSLATGGQFF. The CDR3 DNA reads TGTGCCAGCAGCTTAGCGACAGGTGGGCAGTTCTTC.

This clonotype came up many times. Because the CDR3's place on the DNA is in doubt, the DNA is left out and the CDR3 is given as listed by TCRdb. The chain recombines TRBV6-6 with TRBJ2-3; TRBD1 reflects the table's D call only, with no check against the DNA. Including both end residues, the CDR3 is 13 amino acids long. Germline assignment: CDR1 MNHNY and CDR2 SVGAGI (reference sequence). The CDR3 loop is CASSSSDSPTQYF.

In this sample, this clonotype turned up many times. The rearrangement links TRBV20-1 to TRBJ2-3; D may be TRBD1 or TRBD2 (5 bases each). V shed 5 bases and J shed 2 bases, with 23 bases lying between them. Germline CDR1 DFQATT, CDR2 SNEGSKA (reference sequence). CDR3 length: 17 amino acids. The CDR3 loop reads CSAPALGRPVVTDTQYF. CDR3 sequence (DNA): TGCAGTGCTCCCGCCTTGGGACGGCCGGTGGTCACAGATACGCAGTATTTT.